Reported below is one TCR beta chain. What it recognizes is unknown. These data are taken from a study of CD4+ T cells in melanoma. Study-wide results and limits: CD8+ T cell, macrophage and B cell function reportedly correlated with neoantigen-specific CD4+ T cells. Neoantigen-specific CD4+ T cells in melanoma reportedly had diverse differentiation states.

Libraries were prepared by immunoSEQ multiplex PCR; TCRdb keeps only in-frame clonotypes and omits some of them. Of 18,000 or so clones detected, approximately 84% appear once; the ten largest clones hold about 5%. V dropped 5 bases and J dropped 8 bases, with 15 bases sitting between them. The germline V gene encodes CDR1 MDHEN and CDR2 SYDVKM. The length of the CDR3 is 14 residues. What was sequenced was cells from a culture (not recorded whether cultured in vitro). The TCR comes from a human donor with melanoma. V is TRBV28 and J is TRBJ1-4, with D perhaps TRBD1 (6 bases). CDR3 DNA: TGTGCCAGCAGTGGTGGGGGGCGGAGCGAAAAACTGTTTTTT. Translation: CASSGGGRSEKLFF.